This TCR beta chain comes out of a study of cytomegalovirus exposure and HLA in healthy donors. Comment on this clone: As yet, its antigen is unknown.

The PCR made use of 60 Vbeta and 13 Jbeta primers. In the source study's methods: Later reanalysis found 75 million to 95 million unique TCR beta chains, approximately 11 million of them shared. The data were produced by immunoSEQ multiplex PCR, yet TCRdb's version contains in-frame clones alone and is incomplete. V and J calls and clone size follow that table, whereas D and trimming were derived from the DNA. Among 160,000 or so clones listed, roughly 78% were seen once. The germline V and J ends were trimmed by 4 bases and 0 bases, with 17 bases remaining between them. The CDR3 extends over 16 amino acids. CDR1 is SGHRS, CDR2 YFSETQ, per germline. Study outcomes and limitations: The dataset shows that most TCR sequences were rare, while some public TCRs occurred in many donors. Previous analysis showed most TCR beta V segments were productive about 87% or about 30% of the time. Later analysis found that TCR beta chains associated with HLA were more clonally expanded than other, equally common chains.

The sequencing input was PBMCs. The V and J genes are TRBV5-1 and TRBJ2-7, with a possible D match to TRBD1 (5 bases). The receptor's source is a woman aged 40 to 50 in good health and CMV-seronegative. The CDR3 loop is CASSPNQGSSSYEQYF. The CDR3 DNA is TGCGCCAGCAGCCCTAACCAGGGTTCCTCCTCCTACGAGCAGTACTTC. The complete variable domain, with remaining parts taken from reference TRBV5-1 and TRBJ2-7, reads KAGVTQTPRYLIKTRGQQVTLSCSPISGHRSVSWYQQTPGQGLQFLFEYFSETQRNKGNFPGRFSGRQFSNSRSEMNVSTLELGDSALYLCASSPNQGSSSYEQYFGPGTRLTVT.